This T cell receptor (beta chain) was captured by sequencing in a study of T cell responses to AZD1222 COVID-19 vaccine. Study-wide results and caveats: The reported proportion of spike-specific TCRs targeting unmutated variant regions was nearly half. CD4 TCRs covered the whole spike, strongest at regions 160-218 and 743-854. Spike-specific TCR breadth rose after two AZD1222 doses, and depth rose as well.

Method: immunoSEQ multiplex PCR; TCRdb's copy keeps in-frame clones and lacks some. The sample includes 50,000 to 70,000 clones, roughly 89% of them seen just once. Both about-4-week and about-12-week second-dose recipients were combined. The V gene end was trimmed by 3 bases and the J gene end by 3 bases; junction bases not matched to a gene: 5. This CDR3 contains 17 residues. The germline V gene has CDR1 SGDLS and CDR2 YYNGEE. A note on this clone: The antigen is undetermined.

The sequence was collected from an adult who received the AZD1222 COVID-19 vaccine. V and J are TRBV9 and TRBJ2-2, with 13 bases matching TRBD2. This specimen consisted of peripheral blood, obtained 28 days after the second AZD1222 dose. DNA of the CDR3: TGTGCCAGCAGCGCGACTAGCGGGGGGTTCGACACCGGGGAGCTGTTTTTT. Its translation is CASSATSGGFDTGELFF.